Below, one T cell receptor beta chain is given with its context. Its specificity is unknown. The data stem from a study of T-cell memory formation after mild COVID-19. Study conclusions and caveats: Chiefly within CM and EM were the contracting CD4+ clones; CD8+ ones were within EMRA. Pre-infection memory showed some responding clones, and this suggested that cross-reactive memory joined.

The CDR3 is 14 residues long. Per germline, CDR1 DFQATT and CDR2 SNEGSKA (reference sequence). V trimming: 2 bases; J trimming: 3 bases; junction bases outside the gene matches: 7. After 5'RACE with constant-segment primers, TCR alpha and TCR beta cDNA libraries carrying sample barcodes and UMIs were obtained. Via MiXCR, TCRdb re-called the 5' RACE reads, giving one row per CDR3 protein. The profile shows roughly 150,000 distinct CDR3 sequences, almost 25% of them singletons. This receptor was identified in an adult woman who had mild COVID-19 (a few samples of this study predate the infection). Cell type and time point are not known. The sample was PBMCs or a T cell subset sorted from them (not recorded which). The chain combines TRBV20-1 with TRBJ2-7, with 7 bases aligning to TRBD2. In DNA, the CDR3 is TGCAGTGCTAGACCGAGCGGGAAGGGCTACGAGCAGTACTTC. This translates into CSARPSGKGYEQYF.